Described below is a single T cell receptor (beta chain) sequence and its context. This clonotype was counted at least ten times. Its antigen is not yet known. The record has no base qualities; no much larger clone is one base away. To synthesize cDNA, template-switch 5'RACE was performed with a primer carrying a 10-nucleotide random unique molecular identifier so that each TCR transcript was tagged. Every sequencing run covered 15-18 subjects and yielded more than 160 million TCR-beta sequences. The RNeasy kit was used to extract total RNA. The KAPA Real-time Library Amplification kit was used to amplify TCR-beta VDJ regions with primers targeting the TCR constant region and the 5'RACE anchor. A first PCR added sample indexes and Illumina adaptors, and a second PCR then raised library yield. After Ampure bead purification, the TCR product of roughly 650 bp was size-selected on a 2% E-gel SizeSelection system. Before pooling, library quality was assessed on a Bioanalyzer, concentration was determined with Qubit, and library quantification was performed with the Kapa Library Quantification kit. Libraries were sequenced paired-end 2 x 150 bp on an Illumina HiSeq 2500. To increase sequence diversity, about 23-32% phiX was spiked into each library pool. The original pipeline was this. The quality-filtered reads were processed with the UMI-based MiGEC pipeline, whose error correction step removed more than 80% of the raw TCR sequences. IMGT germline references were used for aligning VDJ genes, and each clonotype was defined as a unique CDR3 amino acid sequence together with its V-J genes. Clonal expansion, Shannon diversity and CDR3 relatedness (CalcPairwiseDistances, ClusterSamples) were evaluated with VDJtools, and phylogenetic trees were built with CLCbio workbench. Clones with at least 8 unique UMIs were defined as expanded, with this threshold being based on coefficient-of-variation modelling across technical triplicates. TCRdb cleaned the public reads at Q25 with fastp, built clones with MiXCR and kept in-frame beta chains. Every CDR3 protein is listed once, alongside the most common genes and DNA of its rows. Clone size and V and J calls follow TCRdb, not the original study. The sample table shows approximately 82,000 distinct CDR3 sequences, and 13% to 15% are seen once. About 7% of the sample rests with the top ten.

The germline V gene (reference sequence) specifies SEHNR as CDR1 and FQNEAQ as CDR2. V lost 5 bases and J lost 6 bases; the stretch between them is 16 bases long. From the cysteine through the phenylalanine, the CDR3 covers 14 amino acids. Only the CDR3 region is kept as DNA, spanning 42 bases read in frame from base 1. The sample originates from a study of neurological immune-mediated disorders (dated by TCRdb to between 2017 and 2020). About the full investigation: Using UMI-based sequencing, the study compared peripheral blood TCR-beta repertoires from patients with HTLV-I-associated myelopathy (HAM/TSP), patients with multiple sclerosis, and healthy controls. The 90 to 120 TCR-beta libraries covered PBMC samples along with longitudinal samples, technical triplicates, and paired sorted CD4+ and CD8+ T-cell subsets. The cohort was made up of 68 subjects, consisting of about 14 HAM/TSP patients, 35 or so multiple sclerosis patients and around 20 healthy controls.

Blood bank volunteers in Maryland, USA served as the healthy controls. For unsorted PBMC libraries, 2 million PBMCs were used after storage in RNAlater at -80 degrees C until RNA extraction. Peripheral blood was subjected to Ficoll-Hypaque density gradient centrifugation to isolate PBMCs, which were then cryopreserved in liquid nitrogen. Points the paper makes about the study in general: No identical CDR3 amino acid sequences were found to be shared among expanded clones across subjects, suggesting that TCR-beta repertoires were private in all groups. The highest TCR clonal expansion was observed in HAM/TSP patients, whereas the lowest was observed in MS patients, even when compared with healthy controls.

The sample consisted of PBMCs. The chain joins TRBV7-9 to TRBJ1-1, with the D gene not confidently named. This TCR came from a woman aged 45-65 years in good health. CDR3 region: CASSIPGRISEAFF. The DNA sequence follows: TGTGCCAGCAGCATTCCCGGGCGGATTTCTGAAGCTTTCTTT.